This TCR beta chain was sequenced in a study of human T cells and chemical hapten exposure. The study used a library that attached unique molecular identifiers to individual cDNA molecules. TCRdb reanalysed the 5' RACE reads using MiXCR and keeps one entry per CDR3 protein. Of approximately 150,000 distinct CDR3 sequences in the sample, around 4% were seen once. V lost 4 bases, J lost 3 bases, and 5 bases stayed unmatched. The CDR3 spans 14 residues. There are many counts of this clonotype. The template was total RNA from unfractionated whole blood. The receptor comes from a female donor in good health. V usage is TRBV12-3 or TRBV12-4 and J usage is TRBJ2-7, with TRBD2 identical over 8 bases. This CDR3 is CASSYAGGYYEQYF. The CDR3 nucleotides are TGTGCCAGCAGTTACGCGGGGGGTTACTACGAGCAGTACTTC.